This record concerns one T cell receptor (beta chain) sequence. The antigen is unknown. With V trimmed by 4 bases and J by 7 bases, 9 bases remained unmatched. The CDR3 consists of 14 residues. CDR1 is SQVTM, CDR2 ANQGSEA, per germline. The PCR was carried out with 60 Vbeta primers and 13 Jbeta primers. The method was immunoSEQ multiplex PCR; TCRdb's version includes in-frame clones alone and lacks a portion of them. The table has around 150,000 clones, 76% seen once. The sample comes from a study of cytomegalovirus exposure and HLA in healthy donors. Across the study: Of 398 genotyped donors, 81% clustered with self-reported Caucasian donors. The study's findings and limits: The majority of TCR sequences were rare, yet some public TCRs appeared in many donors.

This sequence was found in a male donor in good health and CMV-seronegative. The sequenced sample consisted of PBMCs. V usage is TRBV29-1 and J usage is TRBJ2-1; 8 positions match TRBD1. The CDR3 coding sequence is TGCAGCGTTGCAGGGGGCGACGTCCTGAATGAGCAGTTCTTC. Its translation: CSVAGGDVLNEQFF.